What follows describes a single TCR beta chain. This sample was taken from a study of T cells in Graves' hyperthyroidism and ophthalmopathy. Extraction of PBMCs used roughly 9.6 ml of fresh peripheral blood. RNA transcripts yielded amplified TCR beta CDR3 regions. First-round RT-PCR of the TCR CDR3 relied on the HTBI primer set. TCRdb reprocessed the multiplex PCR reads with MiXCR, giving one entry per CDR3 protein. The table includes nearly 750,000 distinct CDR3 sequences, just over 35% detected once. J gave up 5 bases and V 5 bases, and 8 bases lay outside the gene matches. Germline values: CDR1 SGHTA, CDR2 FQGNSA. CDR3 size: 16 residues.

Source material: blood. The chain couples TRBV7-2 to TRBJ2-3, with 12 bases identical to TRBD2. The clonotype was recovered from a woman in her thirties or forties with Graves' hyperthyroidism. In DNA form, the CDR3 reads TGTGCCAGCAGCAGCCCTAGCGGGAGGGCCAAAGATACGCAGTATTTT. It codes for CASSSPSGRAKDTQYF. The full variable domain, rest sourced from reference TRBV7-2 and TRBJ2-3, is GAGVSQSPSNKVTEKGKDVELRCDPISGHTALYWYRQSLGQGLEFLIYFQGNSAPDKSGLPSDRFSAERTGGSVSTLTIQRTQQEDSAVYLCASSSPSGRAKDTQYFGPGTRLTVL.